The 31 T cell receptor beta chains presented below share a single source sample, sequenced in a study of cytomegalovirus exposure and HLA in healthy donors. Data came from immunoSEQ multiplex PCR; TCRdb stores just in-frame clones and leaves some out. The top ten hold around 2% of the sample, which has 55,000 to 70,000 clones, about 91% seen once. Material for sequencing was PBMCs. The receptor set was obtained from a woman under 40 in good health and CMV-seronegative.

CDR3 bases: TGTGCCAGCAAATCGACAGGGGGTGGCGATACGCAGTATTTT. Translating gives CASKSTGGGDTQYF. The chain joins TRBV5-4 to TRBJ2-3; 9 bases match TRBD1. The germline CDR1 and CDR2 sequences are SGHNT and YYREEE (reference sequence). The CDR3 is 14 residues long. Germline trimming cut 6 bases from V and 6 bases from J; bases unmatched to any gene: 8.

The count of this clone is one. The rearrangement links TRBV7-8 to TRBJ2-7; D is unresolved. Germline-derived CDR1 and CDR2 are SGHVS and FQNEAQ. This CDR3 region has 15 residues. V gave up 0 bases and J gave up 5 bases, with 14 bases separating them. The CDR3 reads CASSLASAVRNEQYF. CDR3 bases: TGTGCCAGCAGCTTAGCCAGCGCCGTGAGGAACGAGCAGTACTTC. Using reference TRBV7-8 and TRBJ2-7 for the parts outside the CDR3, the full variable domain is GAGVSQSPRYKVAKRGQDVALRCDPISGHVSLFWYQQALGQGPEFLTYFQNEAQLDKSGLPSDRFFAERPEGSVSTLKIQRTQQEDSAVYLCASSLASAVRNEQYFGPGTRLTVT.

The chain has TRBV6-5 and TRBJ2-1, with TRBD2 as a possible D gene (5 bases). Trimming removed 7 bases from V and 2 bases from J, with 12 bases in between. This CDR3 has 14 amino acids. Looked up from germline, CDR1 is MNHEY and CDR2 is SVGAGI. The CDR3 DNA follows: TGTGCCAGCACCCGAGACGGGACCTACAATGAGCAGTTCTTC. Protein: CASTRDGTYNEQFF.

The chain uses TRBV28 and TRBJ1-1, with D possibly matching TRBD1 (5 bases). V was pared by 4 bases and J by 3 bases, with 21 bases between. The CDR3 loop spans 17 amino acids. Germline CDR1 reads MDHEN; CDR2 reads SYDVKM. The CDR3, as DNA: TGTGCCAGCAGTTCGGTCCTGACCTCAGGGTTCCACACTGAAGCTTTCTTT. Protein product: CASSSVLTSGFHTEAFF.

The chain couples TRBV9 to TRBJ2-7, with D possibly matching TRBD1 (5 bases). From germline, CDR1 is SGDLS and CDR2 YYNGEE. Trimming pared 0 bases from V and 3 bases from J, leaving 13 bases between. The CDR3 length is 15 residues. The DNA for the CDR3 is TGTGCCAGCAGCGTAGGCGTGACAGCGAACTACGAGCAGTACTTC. Protein: CASSVGVTANYEQYF.

With regard to this clone: The limits of the CDR3 on the DNA are not certain, so only TCRdb's listed CDR3 is given. The V gene is TRBV6-5, the J gene TRBJ1-2; TRBD1 is the table's D call, not checked against the DNA. The germline V gene encodes CDR1 MNHEY and CDR2 SVGAGI. With termini counted, the CDR3 has 14 amino acids. The CDR3 protein is CASSSSDSIYGYTF.

The rearrangement uses TRBV11-3 and TRBJ2-3; weak D call: TRBD2 (5 bases). The CDR3 consists of 13 residues. V lost 5 bases and J lost 5, with 11 bases in between. The germline V gene has CDR1 SGHNT and CDR2 YENEEA. This chain's CDR3 is CASSSTSGDTQYF. CDR3 nucleotides: TGTGCCAGCAGCAGTACCAGCGGAGATACGCAGTATTTT.

J is TRBJ1-5 and V is TRBV19; TRBD1 agrees at 7 bases. Germline V gives CDR1 LNHDA, CDR2 SQIVND (reference sequence). The CDR3 is made up of 15 amino acids. The V gene end was trimmed by 4 bases and the J gene end by 3 bases; junction bases not matched to a gene: 6. In DNA form, the CDR3 reads TGTGCCAGTAGTAGAGCAGGGGGTTTCAATCAGCCCCAGCATTTT. Its protein product is CASSRAGGFNQPQHF.

V is TRBV27 and J is TRBJ2-7, with TRBD1 identical over 7 bases. The J segment lost 0 bases and the V segment lost 5 bases, leaving 19 bases of the junction unmatched. This CDR3 comprises 19 residues. Germline V gene data show CDR1 as MNHEY and CDR2 as SMNVEV (reference sequence). The CDR3 DNA reads as TGTGCCAGCAGTCGAAGAGGGACAGCAAATACCCTAAACTCCTACGAGCAGTACTTC. It specifies CASSRRGTANTLNSYEQYF.

The rearrangement joins TRBV9 to TRBJ2-1; the match to TRBD2 covers 7 bases. The CDR3 is made up of 15 amino acids. CDR1 is SGDLS and CDR2 is YYNGEE in the germline V gene. V was pared by 4 bases and J by 6 bases, with 10 bases of the junction left unmatched. The chain's CDR3 is CASSPLGRALNEQFF. The DNA for the CDR3 is TGTGCCAGCAGCCCCCTGGGGAGGGCCCTCAATGAGCAGTTCTTC. The full variable domain, with the rest looked up from reference TRBV9 and TRBJ2-1, is DSGVTQTPKHLITATGQRVTLRCSPRSGDLSVYWYQQSLDQGLQFLIQYYNGEERAKGNILERFSAQQFPDLHSELNLSSLELGDSALYFCASSPLGRALNEQFFGPGTRLTVL.

DNA of the CDR3: TGTGCCAGCAGCGGAACTAGCAGGAATGAGCAGTTCTTC. It codes for CASSGTSRNEQFF. This chain connects TRBV9 to TRBJ2-1; a weak D match, TRBD2 (6 bases). Trimming removed 3 bases at V and 7 bases at J, with 11 bases between. CDR3 length equals 13 residues. Per the germline V gene, CDR1 is SGDLS and CDR2 is YYNGEE.

The J gene is TRBJ1-5, the V gene TRBV28; D is perhaps TRBD1 (5 bases). Germline values: CDR1 MDHEN, CDR2 SYDVKM. This CDR3 has 14 amino acids. V lost 6 bases and J lost 4, with 13 bases in between. CDR3: CASRPGRGNQPQHF. DNA of the CDR3: TGTGCCAGCAGGCCCGGGAGGGGTAATCAGCCCCAGCATTTT.

Only one count was recorded for this clone. This rearrangement joins TRBV5-1 to TRBJ2-7, with D perhaps TRBD2 (8 bases). CDR3 length equals 16 residues. Germline loops: CDR1 SGHRS, CDR2 YFSETQ. Trimming stripped 0 bases from V and 6 bases from J, with 19 bases between. The CDR3 DNA reads TGCGCCAGCAGCTTGGGACAGGGTGGGAGCGGGAGCGAGCAGTACTTC. This translates into CASSLGQGGSGSEQYF. Filled out from reference TRBV5-1 and TRBJ2-7, the complete variable domain reads KAGVTQTPRYLIKTRGQQVTLSCSPISGHRSVSWYQQTPGQGLQFLFEYFSETQRNKGNFPGRFSGRQFSNSRSEMNVSTLELGDSALYLCASSLGQGGSGSEQYFGPGTRLTVT.

The chain joins TRBV7-3 to TRBJ1-1, with D unresolved. V lost 4 bases and J 9 bases, leaving 12 bases between the germline ends. This CDR3 region has 12 residues. CDR1 is SGHTA and CDR2 is FQGTGA in the germline V gene. Here the CDR3 reads CASSSRGGKAFF. Here the CDR3 DNA reads TGTGCCAGCAGCTCCCGCGGCGGTAAAGCTTTCTTT.

The rearrangement links TRBV6-1 to TRBJ2-1; 7 nucleotides agree with TRBD1. The CDR3 runs to 15 residues. V shed 2 bases and J 3 bases; nucleotides not matched to a gene: 4. CDR1 is MNHNS and CDR2 is SASEGT in the germline V gene. CDR3 nucleotides: TGTGCCAGCAGTGAAAACAGGGGCGTCTACAATGAGCAGTTCTTC. Translation: CASSENRGVYNEQFF.

This sequence joins TRBV30 and TRBJ2-7; D possibly corresponds to TRBD2 (6 bases). The CDR3 totals 12 residues. V lost 4 bases to trimming and J lost 7 bases, with 14 bases between them. Germline values: CDR1 GTSNPN, CDR2 SVGIG (reference sequence). The CDR3 nucleotides read TGTGCCTGGACCAAAGGAGGGCTGGAGCAGTACTTC. Its protein is CAWTKGGLEQYF.

V is TRBV7-2 and J is TRBJ2-2; D may be TRBD2 (6 bases). Germline V CDR1 and CDR2: SGHTA, FQGNSA. The CDR3 totals 15 residues. With 5 bases removed from V and 5 bases from J, the gap between germline ends came to 15 bases. The CDR3 nucleotides are TGTGCCAGCAGCCCGGGGGTAGCCCGGACCGGGGAGCTGTTTTTT. Translating it yields CASSPGVARTGELFF. The full variable domain, its missing parts supplied by reference TRBV7-2 and TRBJ2-2, is GAGVSQSPSNKVTEKGKDVELRCDPISGHTALYWYRQSLGQGLEFLIYFQGNSAPDKSGLPSDRFSAERTGGSVSTLTIQRTQQEDSAVYLCASSPGVARTGELFFGEGSRLTVL.

The chain has TRBV6-1 and TRBJ1-2; 8 nucleotides agree with TRBD1. The J segment lost 0 bases and the V segment lost 1 base, leaving 4 bases of the junction unmatched. Per germline, CDR1 MNHNS and CDR2 SASEGT. The CDR3 sequence is 16 residues long. CDR3 bases: TGTGCCAGCAGTGAAGTCTGGACAGGGACTAACTATGGCTACACCTTC. It codes for CASSEVWTGTNYGYTF.

The chain uses TRBV11-2 and TRBJ2-2, with D tentatively TRBD1 (5 bases). CDR3 length equals 15 residues. The V gene's germline CDR1 is SGHAT and CDR2 FQNNGV. The V end was cut by 7 bases, the J end by 0 bases, with 12 bases between. The CDR3 region has the DNA TGTGCCAGCAACAACAGGCCTACGAACACCGGGGAGCTGTTTTTT. Translating gives CASNNRPTNTGELFF.

The V gene is TRBV30, the J gene TRBJ1-2; D is unclear. Trimming stripped 5 bases from V and 0 bases from J, with 7 bases between. There are 12 residues in the CDR3. The germline gives CDR1 GTSNPN, CDR2 SVGIG (reference sequence). The DNA for the CDR3 is TGTGCCTGGCTAGCGACTAACTATGGCTACACCTTC. Protein: CAWLATNYGYTF. Full variable domain (remainder filled in from reference TRBV30 and TRBJ1-2): SQTIHQWPATLVQPVGSPLSLECTVEGTSNPNLYWYRQAAGRGLQLLFYSVGIGQISSEVPQNLSASRPQDRQFILSSKKLLLSDSGFYLCAWLATNYGYTFGSGTRLTVV.

The chain employs TRBV7-8 and TRBJ1-3, with 9 bases matching TRBD1. The CDR3 spans 14 residues. CDR1 is SGHVS, CDR2 FQNEAQ, per germline. V shed 5 bases and J 2 bases; nucleotides not matched to a gene: 1. CDR3 in amino acids: CASSRQGAGNTIYF. The CDR3 DNA reads TGTGCCAGCAGCAGACAGGGGGCTGGAAACACCATATATTTT.

The rearrangement joins TRBV2 to TRBJ2-6; D is possibly TRBD2 (5 bases). The CDR3 has 15 amino acids. The germline V gene encodes CDR1 SNHLY and CDR2 FYNNEI. Trimming cost V 7 bases and J 0 bases, with 10 bases left between them. The CDR3 bases are TGTGCCAGCATCCGAGGGAGCTCTGGGGCCAACGTCCTGACTTTC. It codes for CASIRGSSGANVLTF.

This clone was detected a few times. The rearrangement uses TRBV14 and TRBJ1-1; D perhaps matches TRBD1 (6 bases). The germline gives CDR1 SGHDN, CDR2 FVKESK. This CDR3 contains 15 residues. V lost 7 bases to trimming and J lost 0 bases, with 15 bases between them. The CDR3 DNA reads TGTGCCAGCACTGAAGGGGGGGCCTTGAACACTGAAGCTTTCTTT. Amino acid sequence: CASTEGGALNTEAFF. Variable domain in full (rest from reference TRBV14 and TRBJ1-1): EAGVTQFPSHSVIEKGQTVTLRCDPISGHDNLYWYRRVMGKEIKFLLHFVKESKQDESGMPNNRFLAERTGGTYSTLKVQPAELEDSGVYFCASTEGGALNTEAFFGQGTRLTVV.

The chain is built from TRBV9 and TRBJ2-3, with 15 bases aligning to TRBD2. V dropped 4 bases and J dropped 3; count of bases not matched to a gene: 6. The length of the CDR3 is 17 residues. The V gene's germline CDR1 is SGDLS and CDR2 YYNGEE. As DNA, the CDR3 is TGTGCCAGCAGCCCCGGACTAGCGGGAGGGCCGACAGATACGCAGTATTTT. It yields the protein CASSPGLAGGPTDTQYF.

The rearrangement links TRBV19 to TRBJ2-7, with 8 positions matching TRBD2. This CDR3 spans 13 amino acids. Germline V gene data show CDR1 as LNHDA and CDR2 as SQIVND (reference sequence). After removal of 10 bases from V and 1 base from J, the junction contained 6 bases not matched to a gene. CDR3 sequence reads: CATSTSGSYEQYF. The CDR3 nucleotides are TGTGCCACCTCAACTAGCGGATCCTACGAGCAGTACTTC.

V is TRBV18 and J is TRBJ2-1; weak D call: TRBD2 (5 bases). The V end was cut by 2 bases, the J end by 8 bases, with 10 bases between. Germline V lookup: CDR1 KGHSH, CDR2 LQKENI. The CDR3 is made up of 13 amino acids. CDR3 nucleotide sequence: TGTGCCAGCTCACCAGAGGGTCACTATGAGCAGTTCTTC. Its translation is CASSPEGHYEQFF.

CDR3 sequence (DNA): TGTGCCAGCAGCTTAACCTCTGCGGGGGAAGCTTTCTTT. It translates to CASSLTSAGEAFF. The chain uses TRBV5-6 and TRBJ1-1; D not resolved. Germline loops: CDR1 SGHDT, CDR2 YYEEEE. The CDR3 totals 13 residues. Trimming cost V 2 bases and J 8 bases, with 13 bases left between them.

The chain uses TRBV20-1 and TRBJ1-1, with a tentative D call TRBD1 (5 bases). CDR3 size: 11 residues. Germline assignment: CDR1 DFQATT and CDR2 SNEGSKA (reference sequence). V was pared by 6 bases and J by 4 bases, with 9 bases between. The chain's CDR3 is CSASRGTEAFF. The CDR3 nucleotides are TGCAGTGCCAGTAGGGGCACTGAAGCTTTCTTT.

This sequence joins TRBV30 and TRBJ2-1; 9 bases align to TRBD2. The CDR3 is 14 amino acids. With 0 bases clipped from V and 7 bases from J, the junction kept 4 bases outside the gene matches. Germline V gene data show CDR1 as GTSNPN and CDR2 as SVGIG (reference sequence). CDR3 protein: CAWSVDSGRNEQFF. The CDR3 region has the DNA TGTGCCTGGAGTGTAGATAGCGGGAGAAATGAGCAGTTCTTC.

This sequence joins TRBV25-1 and TRBJ2-7, with D perhaps TRBD1 (6 bases). The CDR3 has 12 amino acids. CDR1 is MGHDK and CDR2 is SYGVNS in the germline V gene. V shed 6 bases and J shed 2 bases, with 8 bases lying between them. The CDR3 is CASRTGTYEQYF. The CDR3, as DNA: TGTGCCAGCAGGACAGGAACCTACGAGCAGTACTTC.

J is TRBJ2-7 and V is TRBV29-1, with 9 bases aligning to TRBD1. Germline values: CDR1 SQVTM, CDR2 ANQGSEA. The CDR3 sequence is 13 residues long. J was trimmed by 7 bases and V by 7 bases; bases with no gene match: 11. The CDR3 sequence: CSADPGQGGEQYF. The CDR3 coding sequence is TGCAGCGCGGACCCGGGACAGGGCGGAGAGCAGTACTTC.